A selection of T cell receptor beta chains follows, all from one sample in a study of T cell repertoires in cytomegalovirus infection. Via MiXCR, TCRdb re-called the reads, giving one row per CDR3 protein. The repertoire holds roughly 630,000 distinct CDR3 sequences, with roughly a quarter as singletons. Sequencing was carried out using CD8+ T cells from PBMCs. These TCRs come from a human donor in good health (CMV status not recorded). Some clones in this sample may be carry-over from other donors' samples. CDR3s include the opening cysteine and the closing phenylalanine or tryptophan. D genes are given only for firm matches. Only some rows state a clone size, as once, few, many or a class for expanded clones.

v_call,j_call,clone_size,d_call,cdr3_nt,cdr3_aa
TRBV19,TRBJ2-5,few,-,TGTGCCAGTAGTAAAAGACAGGAAGAGACCCAGTACTTC,CASSKRQEETQYF
TRBV6-6,TRBJ2-1,few,-,TGTGCCAGCAGTTATAGGGAAGGTGAGCAGTTCTTC,CASSYREGEQFF
TRBV7-2,TRBJ2-7,-,TRBD2,TGTGCCAGCAGCTTAGAGACGAGCGGGGGGTACGAGCAGTACTTC,CASSLETSGGYEQYF
TRBV5-5,TRBJ1-4,-,-,TGTGCCAGCAGCTTGCTCGGGAGGGCGGGTGAAAAACTGTTTTTT,CASSLLGRAGEKLFF
TRBV6-4,TRBJ1-5,once,TRBD1,TGTGCCAGCAGGGGGACAGGGGCAAGTTTACTGGATCATCAGCCCCAGCATTTT,CASRGTGASLLDHQPQHF
TRBV7-2,TRBJ1-1,many,-,TGTGCCAGCAGCTTAGGTTCTGGGGCTGAAGCTTTCTTT,CASSLGSGAEAFF
TRBV20-1,TRBJ2-1,-,TRBD1,TGCAGTGCACTCCGGACAGGGGGCTCCTACAATGAGCAGTTCTTC,CSALRTGGSYNEQFF
TRBV7-9,TRBJ2-1,-,TRBD2,TGTGCCAGTAAACTAGCGGGGACCAACAATGAGCAGTTCTTC,CASKLAGTNNEQFF
TRBV7-8,TRBJ2-1,-,TRBD2,TGTGCCAGCAGCCCCGGGACTAGCGGGGGACGGGTTTTCTACAATGAGCAGTTCTTC,CASSPGTSGGRVFYNEQFF
TRBV28,TRBJ2-1,few,-,TGTGCCAGCAGTTCCCGAGCCGGGAAATTATACAATGAGCAGTTCTTC,CASSSRAGKLYNEQFF
TRBV6-6,TRBJ2-2,few,TRBD2,TGTGCCACGAGCGGGGCCCGTCTTGGCGGGGAGCTGTTTTTT,CATSGARLGGELFF
TRBV29-1,TRBJ2-2,few,TRBD2,TGCAGCGTTGAAGACGAGCGGGGGGGCCCCGGGGAGCTGTTTTTT,CSVEDERGGPGELFF
TRBV9,TRBJ2-1,-,TRBD1,TGTGCGAGCAGCGTAAACCGGGACAGGGGCCGCAATGAGCAGTTCTTC,CASSVNRDRGRNEQFF
TRBV7-9,TRBJ2-5,once,TRBD1,TGTGCCAGCAGCCCCACTGACAGGGGGAAAGAGACCCAGTACTTC,CASSPTDRGKETQYF
TRBV10-2,TRBJ2-1,few,TRBD2,TGCGCCAGCAGTGATTTGACCAGCGGGGGGCCTTTTGAGCAGTTCTTC,CASSDLTSGGPFEQFF
TRBV2,TRBJ2-5,few,-,TGTGCCAGCAGTGAAGAAGCCACAGGCAGGACTGGGGAGACCCAGTACTTC,CASSEEATGRTGETQYF
TRBV12-5,TRBJ1-1,-,-,TGTGCTAGTGGTTTGGTACTCAACGGCAAAGGAGAAGCTTTCTTT,CASGLVLNGKGEAFF
TRBV2,TRBJ2-7,-,TRBD1,TGTGCCAGCTACAGGGGCTCCTCCTACGAGCAGTACTTC,CASYRGSSYEQYF
TRBV29-1,TRBJ2-2,few,-,TGCAGCGCCCCCGTTCGGGGGGGGGAGCTGTTTTTT,CSAPVRGGELFF
TRBV13,TRBJ2-1,-,-,TGTGCCAGCAGCTCCTCAGGGTTGGTCCATGAGCAGTTCTTC,CASSSSGLVHEQFF
TRBV7-9,TRBJ2-7,few,TRBD1,TGTGCCAGCAGCTTATACGGGACAGCTTACGAGCAGTACTTC,CASSLYGTAYEQYF
TRBV2,TRBJ1-2,many,-,TGTGCCAGCAGTGAAGCTGAGGGCAAGGGCTACACCTTC,CASSEAEGKGYTF
TRBV7-2,TRBJ2-6,many,-,TGTGCCAGCAGCTTAGAAGTTAGACGGTTCTCTGGGGCCAACGTCCTGACTTTC,CASSLEVRRFSGANVLTF
TRBV29-1,TRBJ2-2,few,TRBD1,TGCAGCGTTGATACAGGGGCCGAGACCGGGGAGCTGTTTTTT,CSVDTGAETGELFF
TRBV12-3/TRBV12-4,TRBJ2-4,many,-,TGTGCCAGCAGTTCTAGATTAGCCAAAAACATTCAGTACTTC,CASSSRLAKNIQYF
TRBV28,TRBJ2-3,many,-,TGTGCCAGCAGTTTTGTAGATTACACAGATACGCAGTATTTT,CASSFVDYTDTQYF